This T cell receptor (beta chain) was found in a study of blood T cell repertoires in COVID-19. Ages ranged from about 18 to 100 years, with residence in more than 20 US areas. Trimming took 2 bases from V and 4 from J; bases not matched to a gene: 4. CDR3 length: 14 residues. CDR1 and CDR2 (germline): SGHNT, YYREEE (reference sequence). Sequenced by immunoSEQ multiplex PCR; TCRdb stores in-frame clones only, minus some. The table shows hundreds of thousands of clones, with 80% to 90% occurring only once. The sequenced material came from PBMCs or T cells enriched from blood (not recorded which). The clonotype originates from a man in his late teens or twenties who had recovered from COVID-19. This chain connects TRBV5-4 to TRBJ1-2; 8 bases are a match to TRBD1. CDR3 in amino acids: CASSLNDRGYGYTF. CDR3 sequence (DNA): TGTGCCAGCAGCTTAAACGACAGGGGCTATGGCTACACCTTC.